This T cell receptor (beta chain) is drawn from a study of cytomegalovirus exposure and HLA in healthy donors. Overall study: A prior analysis found about 110 million unique TCR beta sequences from around 190 million T cells. Study-level findings and limits: In an earlier analysis, about 87% or about 30%: the productive usage of most TCR beta V segments. Reported performance of the classifier showed diagnosis of cytomegalovirus status with high specificity and sensitivity.

Nominally healthy donors were sampled, though unrecorded immune exposures were likely. In germline, CDR1 is SGHDT, CDR2 YYEEEE. J lost 0 bases, V lost 4 bases, and 8 bases had no gene match. This CDR3 is built from 17 residues. This clone appeared a few times. The antigen remains unidentified. The PCR contained 60 Vbeta and 13 Jbeta primers. Using immunoSEQ multiplex PCR, the repertoire was profiled, and TCRdb retains in-frame clones only, with some absent. This sample has fewer than 200,000 clones; around 83% occur once, and the top ten carry roughly 2.2%. The rearrangement joins TRBV5-6 to TRBJ1-4; 8 nucleotides line up with TRBD1. This receptor was obtained from a young man in good health and CMV-seropositive. The sample comprised PBMCs. The CDR3 protein is CASSQHGQGATNEKLFF. The CDR3 bases are TGTGCCAGCAGCCAACACGGACAGGGAGCAACTAATGAAAAACTGTTTTTT.